The clone carrying this TCR beta chain occurred a few times. This record comes from a study of T cells in Graves' hyperthyroidism and ophthalmopathy. Authors of the study amplified TCR beta CDR3 regions from RNA transcripts. The HTBI primer set was used in a first-round RT-PCR of the TCR CDR3. TCRdb called the multiplex PCR reads again in MiXCR, with one record for every CDR3 protein. Of around 450,000 distinct CDR3 sequences in the sample, around 15% were seen once. Germline V CDR1 and CDR2: LNHDA, SQIVND (reference sequence). This CDR3 region has 17 residues. V lost 0 bases and J 3 bases, leaving 17 bases between the germline ends.

The J gene is TRBJ1-2, the V gene TRBV19; D unresolved. The clonotype was recovered from a woman aged 18-30 years with Graves' hyperthyroidism. The sequencing input was blood. The CDR3 nucleotides are TGTGCCAGTAGTATAGATCTTATCCCAGGCCGGGACTATGGCTACACCTTC. This gives the protein CASSIDLIPGRDYGYTF.